This entry describes one T cell receptor (beta chain). Its antigen remains unknown. Libraries were prepared by immunoSEQ multiplex PCR; TCRdb keeps only in-frame clonotypes and omits some of them. The sample has roughly 180,000 clones, around 90% seen once. The data stem from a study of T cell responses to AZD1222 COVID-19 vaccine. Study results and limitations: Repertoires were collected only later (after the peak T cell response had occurred).

This TCR was recovered from an adult who received the AZD1222 COVID-19 vaccine. The material sequenced was peripheral blood, taken 28 days after the second AZD1222 dose.

The CDR3 protein is CAINTELGVIDEQFF. The DNA for the CDR3 is TGTGCCATCAATACCGAGTTGGGGGTTATTGATGAGCAGTTCTTC. The chain combines TRBV10-3 with TRBJ2-1, with D perhaps matching TRBD1 or TRBD2 (5 bases each). The germline CDR1 and CDR2 sequences are ENHRY and SYGVKD. The CDR3 runs 15 residues. V was clipped by 7 bases and J by 8 bases, with 21 bases between them.